This T cell receptor (beta chain) stems from a study of T cell repertoires in cytomegalovirus infection. Turning to the study itself: CMV epitopes used comprised recently identified HLA-C-restricted ones and well-studied HLA-B-restricted ones. Study-level points and caveats: What dominated the ex vivo response were HLA-C-restricted CMV-specific TCR beta clonotypes.

This clonotype has only a few counts. Its antigen is not known. Using its own MiXCR run on the reads, TCRdb lists one record per CDR3 protein. The sample includes 300,000 or so distinct CDR3 sequences, around 25% of them seen just once. The CDR3 length is 19 residues. J lost 0 bases, V lost 4 bases, and 7 bases had no gene match. The sample consisted of cultured PBMCs, taken from culture after CMV antigen stimulation. V is TRBV12-3 or TRBV12-4 and J is TRBJ2-2, with TRBD2 matching over 14 bases. The source of this sequence is a human donor in good health (CMV status not recorded). Some clones in this sample may be carry-over from other donors' samples. CDR3 nucleotide sequence: TGTGCCAGCAGTTCCGGGACTAGCGGGAGCGTCGCGAACACCGGGGAGCTGTTTTTT. Encoded protein: CASSSGTSGSVANTGELFF.